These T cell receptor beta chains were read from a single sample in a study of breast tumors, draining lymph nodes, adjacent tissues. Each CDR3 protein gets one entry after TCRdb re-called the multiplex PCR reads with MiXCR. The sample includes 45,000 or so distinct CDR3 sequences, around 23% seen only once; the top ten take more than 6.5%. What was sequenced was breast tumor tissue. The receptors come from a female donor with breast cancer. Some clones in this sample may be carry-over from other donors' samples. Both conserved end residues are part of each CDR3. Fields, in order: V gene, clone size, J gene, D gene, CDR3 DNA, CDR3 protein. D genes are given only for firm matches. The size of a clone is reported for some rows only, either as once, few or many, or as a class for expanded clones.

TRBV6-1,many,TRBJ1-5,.,TGTGCCAGCGCGGTGGGGAGGAAACTCCAGCCCCAGCATTTT,CASAVGRKLQPQHF
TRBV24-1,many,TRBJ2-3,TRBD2,TGTGCCACCAGTGTCGGGGGGGTGAACGCAGATACGCAGTATTTT,CATSVGGVNADTQYF
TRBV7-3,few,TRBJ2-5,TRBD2,TGTGCCAGCAACCCCGGGACTAGCGGGAGTGAGACCCAGTACTTC,CASNPGTSGSETQYF
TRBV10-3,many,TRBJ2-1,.,TGTGCCATCAGTGAGTCGACGCTGGGTGAGCAGTTCTTC,CAISESTLGEQFF
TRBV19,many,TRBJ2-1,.,TGTGCCAGTAGTACAGGTGGCCATGAGCAGTTCTTC,CASSTGGHEQFF
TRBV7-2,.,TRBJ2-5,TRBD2,TGTGCCAGCAGCAAAGCGGGGGGGCGGTTTGAGACCCAGTACTTC,CASSKAGGRFETQYF
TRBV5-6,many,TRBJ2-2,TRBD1,TGTGCCAGCAGCCGTACGACAGGGACCGGAGGCGGGGAGCTGTTTTTT,CASSRTTGTGGGELFF
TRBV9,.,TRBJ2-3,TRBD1,TGTGCCAGCAGCGTAACGGGACAGGGGGCTTGGGATACGCAGTATTTT,CASSVTGQGAWDTQYF
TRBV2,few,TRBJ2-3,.,TGTGCCAGCAGAAAGGATCGGCTGACAGATACGCAGTATTTT,CASRKDRLTDTQYF
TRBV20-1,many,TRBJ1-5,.,TGCAGTGCTAGCTCGGGGAGGGATCAGCCCCAGCATTTT,CSASSGRDQPQHF
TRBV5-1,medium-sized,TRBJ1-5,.,TGCGCCAGCAGCGCGGCAGGGGAGGATCAGCCCCAGCATTTT,CASSAAGEDQPQHF
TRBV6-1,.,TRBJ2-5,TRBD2,TGTGCCAGCCAGCGGGGACGAATACCCCAAGAGACCCAGTACTTC,CASQRGRIPQETQYF
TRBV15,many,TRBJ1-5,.,TGTGCCACCAGCCATACAGCAGGGTACGGTCAGCCCCAGCATTTT,CATSHTAGYGQPQHF
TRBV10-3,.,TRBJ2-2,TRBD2,TGTGCCATCAGAAAAGGGGAGGGAGGGAGGACCGGGGAGCTGTTTTTT,CAIRKGEGGRTGELFF
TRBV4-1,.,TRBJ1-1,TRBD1,TGCGCCAGCGGCCTCCCCAGGCAGGGGGCGGGCACTGAAGCTTTCTTT,CASGLPRQGAGTEAFF
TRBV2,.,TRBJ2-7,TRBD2,TGTGCCAGCAGCGAAGGGGCGGGAGGGCTTGACGAGCAGTACTTC,CASSEGAGGLDEQYF
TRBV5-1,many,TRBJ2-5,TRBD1,TGCGCCAGCAGCTTCACCGGGACAGGGGGTCAAGAGACCCAGTACTTC,CASSFTGTGGQETQYF
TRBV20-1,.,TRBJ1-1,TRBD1,TGCAGTGCCAAAAACGACAGGGGCCACACTGAAGCTTTCTTT,CSAKNDRGHTEAFF
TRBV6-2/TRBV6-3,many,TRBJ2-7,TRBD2,TGTGCCAGCAGTTACGCAGCGGGAGGCGGGCTGGGGCAGTACTTC,CASSYAAGGGLGQYF
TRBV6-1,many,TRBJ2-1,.,TGTGCCAGCAGTGATGAAACAGCTACATGGGAGCAGTTCTTC,CASSDETATWEQFF
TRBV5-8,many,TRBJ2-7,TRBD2,TGTGCCAGCAGCCTTCGACTAGCGGGAGGCTACGAGCAGTACTTC,CASSLRLAGGYEQYF
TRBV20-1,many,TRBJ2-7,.,TGCAGTGCTAGAGATCTGGGGTCCCGAAGCTCCTACGAGCAGTACTTC,CSARDLGSRSSYEQYF
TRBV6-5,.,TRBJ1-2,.,TGTGCCAGCAGTCAGGGGATCAGGGCGGACTATGGCTACACCTTC,CASSQGIRADYGYTF
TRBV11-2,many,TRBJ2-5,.,TGTGCCAGCAGCCCCCGACCGCCCCAAGAGACCCAGTACTTC,CASSPRPPQETQYF
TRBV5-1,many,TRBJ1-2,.,TGCGCCAGCAGCGAAGAGGGCAGGACCTATGGCTACACCTTC,CASSEEGRTYGYTF
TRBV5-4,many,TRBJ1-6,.,TGTGCCAGCAGCTTGGATAATTTGGTTCCGGGAGGGTCACCCCTCCACTTT,CASSLDNLVPGGSPLHF
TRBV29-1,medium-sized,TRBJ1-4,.,TGCAGCGCCCGGACAGCGAATGAAAAACTGTTTTTT,CSARTANEKLFF
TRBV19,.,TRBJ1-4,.,TGTGCCAGTAGTATACCTTCGGAGAATGAAAAACTGTTTTTT,CASSIPSENEKLFF
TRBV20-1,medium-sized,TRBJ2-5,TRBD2,TGCAGTGCTAGAGGAGGGCAGCGGGGGGTTTCAGAGACCCAGTACTTC,CSARGGQRGVSETQYF
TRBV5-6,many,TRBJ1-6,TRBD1,TGTGCCAGCAGCCTACAGGGGTGGTTCAATAATTCACCCCTCCACTTT,CASSLQGWFNNSPLHF
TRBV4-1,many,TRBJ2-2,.,TGCGCCAGCAGCCAAGATGAAGGGATCGGGGAGCTGTTTTTT,CASSQDEGIGELFF
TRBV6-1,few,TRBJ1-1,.,TGTGCCAGCAGTGACACCGGCAGGATCTGGGCTGAAGCTTTCTTT,CASSDTGRIWAEAFF
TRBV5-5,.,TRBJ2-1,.,TGTGCCAGCAGCCCTACAGGGCCAACAAGCTCCTACAATGAGCAGTTCTTC,CASSPTGPTSSYNEQFF
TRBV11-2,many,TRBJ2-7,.,TGTGCCAGCAGACATAGCGGAATTAGCTCCTACGAGCAGTACTTC,CASRHSGISSYEQYF
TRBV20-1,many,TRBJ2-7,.,TGCAGTGCTAGAGACCCGGCGCAAGATCACGAGCAGTACTTC,CSARDPAQDHEQYF
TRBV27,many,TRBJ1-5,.,TGTGCCAGCAGTTTTCTATCGGGAATTGGGAATCAGCCCCAGCATTTT,CASSFLSGIGNQPQHF
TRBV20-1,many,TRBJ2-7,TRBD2,TGCAGTACTAGCGGGAGTTCGATCTACGAGCAGTACTTC,CSTSGSSIYEQYF
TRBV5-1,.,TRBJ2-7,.,TGCGCCAGCAGTGGGAGTACCTACGGGCAGTACTTC,CASSGSTYGQYF
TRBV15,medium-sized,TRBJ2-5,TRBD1,TGTGCCACCAGCAGACAGACAGGGGGCGGGGAGACCCAGTACTTC,CATSRQTGGGETQYF
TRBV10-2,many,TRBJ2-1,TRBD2,TGCGCCAGCAGCCCCCAATTTGGGCTAGCGGGAGGGCGGGGGCCCTACAATGAGCAGTTCTTC,CASSPQFGLAGGRGPYNEQFF
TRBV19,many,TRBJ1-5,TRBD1,TGTGCCAGTAGTATCATGACAGGGGGCGTAATGGGTCAGCCCCAGCATTTT,CASSIMTGGVMGQPQHF
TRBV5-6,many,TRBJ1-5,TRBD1,TGTGCCAGCAGCACTACCACAGGGGGCCGAGGCGCCTATAGCAATCAGCCCCAGCATTTT,CASSTTTGGRGAYSNQPQHF
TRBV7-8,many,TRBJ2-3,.,TGTGCCAGCAGCTTTCTCGCACAAAGCACAGATACGCAGTATTTT,CASSFLAQSTDTQYF
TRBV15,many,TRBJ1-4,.,TGTGCCACCAGCAGGGAAAGACAGAGTAATGAAAAACTGTTTTTT,CATSRERQSNEKLFF
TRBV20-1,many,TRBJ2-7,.,TGCAGTGCTAGAGGTACAGGGCCCTACGAGCAGTACTTC,CSARGTGPYEQYF
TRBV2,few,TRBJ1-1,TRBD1,TGTGCCAGCAGTGAAGCCGCAGGGGGAGGCACTGAAGCTTTCTTT,CASSEAAGGGTEAFF
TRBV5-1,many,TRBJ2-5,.,TGCGCCAGCAGAGGGACCGAGCAAGAGACCCAGTACTTC,CASRGTEQETQYF
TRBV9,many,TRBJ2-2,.,TGTGCCAGCAGCGTAGGTCAGAAGAGCACCGGGGAGCTGTTTTTT,CASSVGQKSTGELFF
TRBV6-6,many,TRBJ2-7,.,TGTGCCAGCAGTTACGGGCAGAGCTCCTACGAGCAGTACTTC,CASSYGQSSYEQYF
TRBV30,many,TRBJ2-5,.,TGTGCCTGGACGGGTAATCGGGGACAAGAGACCCAGTACTTC,CAWTGNRGQETQYF